What follows describes a single T cell receptor (beta chain). Its antigen is undetermined. The record originates from a study of graft-versus-host responses after intestinal transplantation. Study in general: Among the recipients, all got anti-thymocyte globulin induction and then tacrolimus and steroids for 2 to 3 years.

Study-wide points: In recipient marrow, GvH clones were found, and some appeared first in ileum or blood. Individuals carrying graft-donor T cell macrochimerism showed high graft-versus-host to host-versus-graft clonal ratios in allografts.

Germline V CDR1 and CDR2: DFQATT, SNEGSKA (reference sequence). This CDR3 comprises 11 residues. V was shortened by 5 bases and J by 1 base, with 5 bases between the two germline ends. Libraries were prepared by immunoSEQ multiplex PCR; TCRdb keeps only in-frame clonotypes and omits some of them. Here the sample spans around 130,000 clones, approximately 90% being singletons. The material was unstimulated CD4+ T cells sorted from spleen or lymph node cells, obtained before intestinal transplant. The chain has TRBV20-1 and TRBJ1-1; D remains unclear. This TCR was sampled from a human donor who received an intestinal transplant. As DNA, the CDR3 is TGCAGTGCTGAGGGGAACACTGAAGCTTTCTTT. The encoded protein is CSAEGNTEAFF.